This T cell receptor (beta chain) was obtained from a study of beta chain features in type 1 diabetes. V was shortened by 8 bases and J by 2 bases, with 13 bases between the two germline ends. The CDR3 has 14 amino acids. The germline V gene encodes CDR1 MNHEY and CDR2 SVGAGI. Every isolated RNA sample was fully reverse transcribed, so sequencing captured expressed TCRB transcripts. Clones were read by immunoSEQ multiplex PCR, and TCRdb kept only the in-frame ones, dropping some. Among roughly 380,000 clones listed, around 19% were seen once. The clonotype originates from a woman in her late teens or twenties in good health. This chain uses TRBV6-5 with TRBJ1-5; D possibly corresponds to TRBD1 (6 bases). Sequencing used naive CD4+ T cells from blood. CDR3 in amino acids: CASGTRAGNQPQHF. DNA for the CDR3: TGTGCCAGCGGGACAAGGGCTGGCAATCAGCCCCAGCATTTT.